The 29 T cell receptor beta chains in this list originate from one sample, sequenced in a study of response to subunit inactivated influenza vaccine. TCRdb independently ran MiXCR on the RT-PCR reads; one entry per CDR3 protein. This sample has 750,000 to 850,000 distinct CDR3 sequences, with around 18% found just once. The sample was PBMCs from blood, taken roughly 5 days after vaccination. The source of these receptors is a man aged 50-60 years who received an inactivated influenza vaccine.

There are many counts of this clonotype. The chain uses TRBV29-1 and TRBJ2-5; D may be TRBD1 or TRBD2 (6 bases each). The germline CDR1 and CDR2 sequences are SQVTM and ANQGSEA. The CDR3 contains 12 residues. Trimming pared 6 bases from V and 5 bases from J, leaving 13 bases between. The DNA for the CDR3 is TGCAGCGTCGGGGGCTGGGCGGAGACCCAGTACTTC. Its protein is CSVGGWAETQYF. The full variable domain, with the rest looked up from reference TRBV29-1 and TRBJ2-5, is SAVISQKPSRDICQRGTSLTIQCQVDSQVTMMFWYRQQPGQSLTLIATANQGSEATYESGFVIDKFPISRPNLTFSTLTVSNMSPEDSSIYLCSVGGWAETQYFGPGTRLLVL.

V gene TRBV28 combines with J gene TRBJ2-7; perhaps D is TRBD1 or TRBD2 (5 bases each). Germline-derived CDR1 and CDR2 are MDHEN and SYDVKM. There are 11 residues in the CDR3. V was trimmed by 4 bases and J by 12 bases, leaving 13 bases between them. The CDR3 DNA reads TGTGCCAGCAGTTCTCCCGGGACGTCGTACTTC. As protein: CASSSPGTSYF.

V gene TRBV28 combines with J gene TRBJ2-1; no firm D call. The germline gives CDR1 MDHEN, CDR2 SYDVKM. V gave up 6 bases and J gave up 5 bases, with 20 bases separating them. This CDR3 is 16 amino acids long. The CDR3 here is CASSPPSTHFNNEQFF. Written as DNA, the CDR3 is TGTGCCAGCAGCCCCCCCTCTACACACTTTAACAATGAGCAGTTCTTC.

J is TRBJ2-5 and V is TRBV4-1, with TRBD1 matching over 7 bases. The CDR3 runs to 13 residues. The V segment lost 4 bases and the J segment 5 bases; nucleotides outside the gene matches: 4. The V gene's germline CDR1 is MGHRA and CDR2 YSYEKL. In DNA form, the CDR3 reads TGCGCCAGCAGCCGAAACAGGGGCGAGACCCAGTACTTC. Residues: CASSRNRGETQYF.

The chain has TRBV5-1 and TRBJ2-7; 10 nucleotides align to TRBD2. V lost 0 bases to trimming and J lost 4 bases; unmatched junction nucleotides: 4. The germline V gene encodes CDR1 SGHRS and CDR2 YFSETQ. CDR3 length equals 15 residues. Here the CDR3 reads CASSLDSGGTYEQYF. CDR3 bases: TGCGCCAGCAGCTTGGATAGCGGGGGGACGTACGAGCAGTACTTC. Filled out from reference TRBV5-1 and TRBJ2-7, the complete variable domain reads KAGVTQTPRYLIKTRGQQVTLSCSPISGHRSVSWYQQTPGQGLQFLFEYFSETQRNKGNFPGRFSGRQFSNSRSEMNVSTLELGDSALYLCASSLDSGGTYEQYFGPGTRLTVT.

This clonotype has just a few counts. The rearrangement links TRBV5-1 to TRBJ1-1, with D possibly being TRBD1 (5 bases). Per germline, CDR1 SGHRS and CDR2 YFSETQ. The CDR3 runs 16 residues. With 0 bases removed from V and 2 bases from J, the gap between germline ends came to 14 bases. The CDR3 bases are TGCGCCAGCAGCTTGGCTTCCGTAGGGGTCAACACTGAAGCTTTCTTT. Its protein product is CASSLASVGVNTEAFF.

DNA of the CDR3: TGTGCCACCAAAAAAGAGACAGGGTTTTTAGATACCCAGTACTTC. This translates into CATKKETGFLDTQYF. The genes are TRBV15 and TRBJ2-5, with 7 bases that match TRBD1. The CDR3 is made up of 15 amino acids. V lost 7 bases to trimming and J lost 8 bases; unmatched junction nucleotides: 16. The germline CDR1 and CDR2 sequences are LNHNV and YYDKDF (reference sequence).

The genes are TRBV12-3 or TRBV12-4 and TRBJ1-4; D may be TRBD1 (5 bases). This CDR3 is 13 amino acids long. V lost 3 bases and J 8 bases, leaving 10 bases between the germline ends. In DNA form, the CDR3 reads TGTGCCAGCAGTTTGACCGGGGACGAAAAACTGTTTTTT. Amino acid sequence: CASSLTGDEKLFF.

This clonotype was recorded many times. The chain couples TRBV3-1 to TRBJ1-5; 8 bases agree with TRBD1. This CDR3 comprises 15 residues. Germline assignment: CDR1 LGHDT and CDR2 YNNKEL (reference sequence). V shed 5 bases and J 0 bases; nucleotides not matched to a gene: 3. The CDR3 coding sequence is TGTGCCAGCAGCTTGACAGGGGCTAGCAATCAGCCCCAGCATTTT. It codes for CASSLTGASNQPQHF.

The rearrangement links TRBV3-1 to TRBJ2-2, with 7 bases fitting TRBD1. V lost 4 bases, J lost 6 bases, and 11 bases stayed unmatched. Germline V gives CDR1 LGHDT, CDR2 YNNKEL (reference sequence). The CDR3 extends over 16 amino acids. CDR3 sequence (DNA): TGTGCCAGCAGCCTTGCTCCGACAGGGAGTTCCGGGGAGCTGTTTTTT. This encodes CASSLAPTGSSGELFF.

The chain employs TRBV5-5 and TRBJ2-3, with 8 positions matching TRBD2. The CDR3 has 14 amino acids. Germline V CDR1 and CDR2: SGHKS, YYEKEE (reference sequence). V dropped 3 bases and J dropped 3; count of bases not matched to a gene: 3. This CDR3 is CASSSGTRTDTQYF. The CDR3 nucleotides are TGTGCCAGCAGCTCCGGGACTAGGACAGATACGCAGTATTTT.

The V gene is TRBV9, the J gene TRBJ2-1; 7 bases line up with TRBD1. This CDR3 has 14 residues. J was trimmed by 6 bases and V by 4 bases; bases with no gene match: 7. The V gene's germline CDR1 is SGDLS and CDR2 YYNGEE. The DNA of the CDR3 is TGTGCCAGCAGCACCTACAGGGGTGGCAATGAGCAGTTCTTC. It translates to CASSTYRGGNEQFF.

This clonotype was recorded many times. V gene TRBV7-9 combines with J gene TRBJ2-1, with D unresolved. This CDR3 region has 13 residues. In germline, CDR1 is SEHNR, CDR2 FQNEAQ (reference sequence). Trimming pared 3 bases from V and 7 bases from J, leaving 10 bases between. CDR3 residues: CASSFPARNEQFF. CDR3 coding DNA: TGTGCCAGCAGCTTCCCGGCGCGGAATGAGCAGTTCTTC.

In this sample, this clonotype turned up many times. V gene TRBV15 combines with J gene TRBJ2-1; 9 nucleotides align to TRBD1. Germline CDR1 and CDR2: LNHNV and YYDKDF (reference sequence). The V and J ends lost 3 bases and 6 bases, in that order; junction bases with no gene match: 3. The CDR3 has 14 residues. In nucleotides, the CDR3 is TGTGCCACCAGCAGCACGACAGGGGGCAATGAGCAGTTCTTC. Amino acids: CATSSTTGGNEQFF.

V gene TRBV20-1 combines with J gene TRBJ2-5, with TRBD2 as a possible D gene (6 bases). The CDR3 is 15 amino acids. Deletions cut 3 bases from V and 0 bases from J, with 14 bases between. Germline V gene sequence: CDR1 DFQATT, CDR2 SNEGSKA (reference sequence). The CDR3 coding sequence is TGCAGTGCTAGCGGGGGTCACTCCAACCAAGAGACCCAGTACTTC. This encodes CSASGGHSNQETQYF.

This clonotype occurred many times. CDR3: CASSSLAYEQFF. In DNA form, the CDR3 reads TGTGCCAGCAGCTCGCTAGCGTATGAGCAGTTCTTC. The V gene is TRBV6-6, the J gene TRBJ2-1; TRBD2 is a possible D gene (6 bases). This CDR3 contains 12 residues. CDR1 and CDR2 (germline): MNHNY, SVGAGI (reference sequence). V was shortened by 6 bases and J by 8 bases, with 11 bases between the two germline ends.

This clonotype was picked up one time. Written as DNA, the CDR3 is TGCGCCAGCAGCCCCGGATTTGTGAGTGAGCAGTTCTTC. Its protein product is CASSPGFVSEQFF. The chain has TRBV4-3 and TRBJ2-1; D is unclear. Germline values: CDR1 LGHNA, CDR2 YSLEER. V shed 4 bases and J shed 9 bases, with 13 bases lying between them. The CDR3 spans 13 residues.

A remark on this clonotype: Relative to the germline gene, one junction end is altered; a read error may explain this. This chain connects TRBV7-8 to TRBJ2-7; 11 positions agree with TRBD1. Germline loops: CDR1 SGHVS, CDR2 FQNEAQ. This CDR3 is built from 16 residues. Here the CDR3 reads CASSRTGGVGTYEHYF. The CDR3 DNA follows: TGTGCCAGCAGCCGGACAGGGGGCGTCGGGACCTACGAGCACTACTTC.

CDR3 region: CSVEQKGKQFF. DNA of the CDR3: TGCAGCGTTGAGCAAAAGGGTAAGCAGTTCTTC. This chain connects TRBV29-1 to TRBJ2-1, with unresolved D. Germline CDR1 reads SQVTM; CDR2 reads ANQGSEA. The CDR3 runs 11 residues. V dropped 3 bases and J dropped 11 bases, with 11 bases sitting between them.

This clonotype occurred a few times. V usage is TRBV30 and J usage is TRBJ2-1; D is uncertain. The CDR3 spans 16 residues. Per the germline V gene, CDR1 is GTSNPN and CDR2 is SVGIG (reference sequence). Trimming took off 3 bases at V and 0 bases at J, with 15 bases between the two ends. The CDR3 region is CAWSVSGLSSYNEQFF. The CDR3 nucleotides are TGTGCCTGGAGCGTAAGTGGGTTAAGCTCCTACAATGAGCAGTTCTTC.

The V call is TRBV4-2, the J call TRBJ1-1; the match to TRBD1 covers 7 bases. The length of the CDR3 is 16 residues. Unmatched junction bases numbered 10, after V lost 4 bases and J lost 2 bases. CDR1 is LGHNA, CDR2 YNFKEQ, per germline. The DNA for the CDR3 is TGTGCCAGCAGCCTGACTCCCGGGACAGACAACACTGAAGCTTTCTTT. It encodes CASSLTPGTDNTEAFF.

The rearrangement joins TRBV16 to TRBJ2-5, with D perhaps matching TRBD1 (6 bases). This CDR3 region has 13 residues. Trimming stripped 6 bases from V and 4 bases from J, with 12 bases between. CDR1 is KGHSY, CDR2 FQNENV, per germline. CDR3 protein: CASRTQGLETQYF. The CDR3 nucleotides are TGTGCCAGCAGAACCCAGGGGTTAGAGACCCAGTACTTC.

This chain links TRBV10-2 with TRBJ2-1, with 8 bases that match TRBD2. V was pared by 6 bases and J by 9 bases, with 13 bases of the junction left unmatched. CDR3 length: 15 amino acids. The germline CDR1 and CDR2 sequences are WSHSY and SAAADI. The CDR3 here is CASREKGLVSSEQFF. The CDR3 bases are TGCGCCAGCAGGGAGAAGGGACTAGTCTCCAGTGAGCAGTTCTTC.

The J gene is TRBJ2-5, the V gene TRBV20-1, with 14 bases that match TRBD2. Trimming removed 7 bases from V and 5 bases from J; junction bases left unmatched: 9. The CDR3 is 15 residues long. Germline CDR1 is DFQATT and CDR2 is SNEGSKA (reference sequence). The CDR3 DNA reads as TGCAGTGTCCCTCCCGGGACTAGCGGGAGTGAGACCCAGTACTTC. Its translation is CSVPPGTSGSETQYF.

This clonotype has only a few counts. V gene TRBV29-1 combines with J gene TRBJ2-1; tentatively, D is TRBD2 (6 bases). Germline loops: CDR1 SQVTM, CDR2 ANQGSEA. The length of the CDR3 is 17 residues. Between the trimmed V and J ends, which lost 4 bases and 0 bases, there was a span of 19 bases. The DNA of the CDR3 is TGCAGCGTTGTAGGAGGGCCCGGGAGCGACTCCTACAATGAGCAGTTCTTC. Amino acid sequence: CSVVGGPGSDSYNEQFF.

The V gene is TRBV12-3 or TRBV12-4, the J gene TRBJ2-3; TRBD2 might be the D (6 bases). V lost 4 bases and J lost 4, with 15 bases in between. The CDR3 is 15 residues long. The CDR3 DNA reads TGTGCCAGCAGTTCCCGGGTGACTAGAGCAGATACGCAGTATTTT. Amino acids: CASSSRVTRADTQYF.

This chain joins TRBV6-2 or TRBV6-3 and TRBJ2-2; 11 positions match TRBD2. The CDR3 is 16 amino acids. J gave up 4 bases and V 6 bases, and 7 bases lay outside the gene matches. CDR1 is MNHEY, CDR2 SVGEGT, per germline. The CDR3 loop is CASRIAGGRPTGELFF. CDR3 nucleotides: TGTGCCAGCAGAATAGCGGGGGGGCGTCCCACCGGGGAGCTGTTTTTT.

This clonotype was detected a few times. This sequence joins TRBV4-3 and TRBJ1-4; perhaps TRBD1 as D (6 bases). The CDR3 consists of 16 residues. Between the trimmed V and J ends, which lost 4 bases and 8 bases, there was a span of 20 bases. Germline V gene lookup returns CDR1 LGHNA and CDR2 YSLEER. This CDR3 reads CASSLEVGRGREKLFF. The CDR3, as DNA: TGCGCCAGCAGCCTCGAAGTTGGCAGGGGAAGGGAAAAACTGTTTTTT.

J is TRBJ2-5 and V is TRBV4-1, with a tentative D call TRBD1 (8 bases). Deletions cut 4 bases from V and 3 bases from J, with 21 bases between. This CDR3 contains 17 residues. The germline gives CDR1 MGHRA, CDR2 YSYEKL. This chain's CDR3 is CASSPRGREFREETQYF. The CDR3 DNA is TGCGCCAGCAGCCCCAGGGGGCGGGAGTTTCGGGAAGAGACCCAGTACTTC.